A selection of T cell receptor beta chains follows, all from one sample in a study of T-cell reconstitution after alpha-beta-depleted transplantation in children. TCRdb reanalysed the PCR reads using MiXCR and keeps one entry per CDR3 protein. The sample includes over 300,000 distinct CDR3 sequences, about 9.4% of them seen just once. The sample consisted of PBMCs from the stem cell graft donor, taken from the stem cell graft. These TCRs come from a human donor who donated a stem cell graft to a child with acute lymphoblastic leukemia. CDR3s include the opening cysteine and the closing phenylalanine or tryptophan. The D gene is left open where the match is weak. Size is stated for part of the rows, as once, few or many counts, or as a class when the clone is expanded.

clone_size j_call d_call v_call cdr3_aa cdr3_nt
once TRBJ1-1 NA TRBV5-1 CASTPLGGTDTEAFF TGCGCCAGCACTCCTCTTGGGGGGACGGATACTGAAGCTTTCTTT
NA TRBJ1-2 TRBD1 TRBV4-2 CASSRTGSTYGYTF TGTGCCAGCAGCCGGACAGGGTCGACATATGGCTACACCTTC
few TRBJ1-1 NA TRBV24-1 CATSDLQEGRRAFF TGTGCCACCAGTGATTTGCAAGAGGGTAGGAGAGCTTTCTTT
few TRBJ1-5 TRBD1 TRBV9 CASSAGTGELGPQHF TGTGCCAGCAGCGCCGGGACAGGGGAATTGGGCCCCCAGCATTTT
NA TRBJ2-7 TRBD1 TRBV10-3 CAISEGQGSYEQYF TGTGCCATCAGCGAGGGACAGGGGTCCTACGAGCAGTACTTC
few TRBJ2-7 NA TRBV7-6 CASSTRPHEQYF TGTGCCAGCAGCACCCGACCCCACGAGCAGTACTTC
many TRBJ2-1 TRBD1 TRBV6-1 CASRPRQGPYNEQFF TGTGCCAGCAGACCTAGACAGGGCCCCTACAATGAGCAGTTCTTC
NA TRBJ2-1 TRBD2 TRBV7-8 CASSSTRLAGAHEQFF TGTGCCAGCAGCTCAACCCGACTAGCGGGAGCCCATGAGCAGTTCTTC
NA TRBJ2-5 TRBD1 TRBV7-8 CASSLLRDRFGETQYF TGTGCCAGCAGCCTTCTCCGGGACAGGTTCGGGGAGACCCAGTACTTC
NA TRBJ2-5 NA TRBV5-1 CASSYLVPQETQYF TGCGCCAGCAGCTATCTCGTACCACAAGAGACCCAGTACTTC
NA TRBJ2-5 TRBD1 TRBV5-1 CASSVDREETQYF TGCGCCAGCAGCGTTGACAGGGAAGAGACCCAGTACTTC
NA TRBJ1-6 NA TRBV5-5 CASSLFQGRNSPLHF TGTGCCAGCAGCTTGTTCCAGGGAAGAAATTCACCCCTCCACTTT
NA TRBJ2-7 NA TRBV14 CASSQDRTEGHEQYF TGTGCCAGCAGCCAAGATCGGACAGAGGGACACGAGCAGTACTTC
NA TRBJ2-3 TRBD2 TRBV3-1 CASSQEGLAGGPADTQYF TGTGCCAGCAGCCAAGAAGGACTAGCGGGAGGGCCGGCAGATACGCAGTATTTT
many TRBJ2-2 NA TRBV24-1 CATSDRGLNTGELFF TGTGCCACCAGTGATAGGGGCCTGAACACCGGGGAGCTGTTTTTT
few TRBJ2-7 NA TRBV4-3 CASSQRPDGSYEQYF TGCGCCAGCAGCCAAAGACCGGACGGCTCCTACGAGCAGTACTTC
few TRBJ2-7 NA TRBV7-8 CASSSTRLVGVISYEQYF TGTGCCAGCAGCTCCACGCGGTTAGTCGGCGTCATCTCCTACGAGCAGTACTTC
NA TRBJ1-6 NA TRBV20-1 CSARTSHPGGNSPLHF TGCAGTGCCCGGACCTCACACCCTGGAGGAAATTCACCCCTCCACTTT
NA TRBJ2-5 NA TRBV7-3 CASSFNGKETQYF TGTGCCAGCAGCTTTAACGGGAAAGAGACCCAGTACTTC
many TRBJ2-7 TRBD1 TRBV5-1 CASKTGQGASYEQYF TGCGCCAGCAAAACGGGACAGGGGGCAAGCTACGAGCAGTACTTC
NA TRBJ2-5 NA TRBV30 CAWTLSFQETQYF TGTGCCTGGACCCTCTCATTCCAAGAGACCCAGTACTTC
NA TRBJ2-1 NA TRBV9 CASSVAPNEQFF TGTGCCAGCAGCGTAGCTCCCAATGAGCAGTTCTTC
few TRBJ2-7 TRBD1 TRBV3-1 CASSQDPGQGALYQNF TGTGCCAGCAGCCAAGACCCGGGACAGGGGGCCCTCTACCAGAACTTC
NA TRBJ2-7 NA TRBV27 CASRRPHPTYEQYF TGTGCCAGCAGACGACCCCACCCCACCTACGAGCAGTACTTC
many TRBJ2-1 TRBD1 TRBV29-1 CSVEGDRGPSSYNEQFF TGCAGCGTTGAGGGGGACAGGGGGCCTAGCTCCTACAATGAGCAGTTCTTC
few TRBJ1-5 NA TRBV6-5 CASSSDGSNQPQHF TGTGCCAGCAGTTCGGACGGTAGCAATCAGCCCCAGCATTTT
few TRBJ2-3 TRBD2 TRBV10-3 CAISDLGLAGDSDTQYF TGTGCCATCAGTGACCTGGGACTAGCGGGAGACTCAGATACGCAGTATTTT
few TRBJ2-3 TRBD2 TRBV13 CASSFGGRADTQYF TGTGCCAGCAGCTTCGGCGGGAGGGCCGATACGCAGTATTTT
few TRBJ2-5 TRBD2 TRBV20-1 CSAPVGSGGSETQYF TGCAGTGCCCCCGTCGGTTCGGGAGGGTCGGAGACCCAGTACTTC
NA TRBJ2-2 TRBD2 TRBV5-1 CASSPGLAGEGELFF TGCGCCAGCAGCCCTGGACTAGCGGGAGAAGGGGAGCTGTTTTTT
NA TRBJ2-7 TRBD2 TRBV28 CASSSSLLGGGGSYEQYF TGTGCCAGCAGTTCCTCCCTACTCGGCGGGGGGGGCTCCTACGAGCAGTACTTC
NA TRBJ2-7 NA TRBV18 CASSPRSEYEQYF TGTGCCAGCTCACCACGGTCAGAGTACGAGCAGTACTTC